The 17 T cell receptor beta chains given below trace back to one sample, sequenced in a study of cytomegalovirus exposure and HLA in healthy donors. Primers for the PCR totalled 60 Vbeta and 13 Jbeta. Sequencing was performed with immunoSEQ multiplex PCR; in TCRdb, only in-frame clones are kept and a portion is missing. Of about 170,000 clones listed, over 60% are singletons. The specimen was PBMCs. The source is a female donor in good health and CMV-seronegative.

This chain uses TRBV6-6 with TRBJ2-1, with 7 bases matching TRBD1. This CDR3 contains 13 residues. The trim removed 5 bases at V and 3 bases at J, leaving 1 base unmatched. CDR1 is MNHNY and CDR2 is SVGAGI in the germline V gene (reference sequence). The CDR3 is CASSRDSYNEQFF. The CDR3 DNA reads TGTGCCAGCAGTAGGGACAGCTACAATGAGCAGTTCTTC.

This sequence joins TRBV30 and TRBJ2-5; D may be TRBD2 (5 bases). Germline V gene data show CDR1 as GTSNPN and CDR2 as SVGIG (reference sequence). Trimming removed 3 bases from V and 5 bases from J, with 19 bases in between. This CDR3 is 15 amino acids long. The CDR3 sequence is CAWSPLRRTGETQYF. The CDR3 nucleotides read TGTGCCTGGAGCCCCCTACGACGGACTGGGGAGACCCAGTACTTC.

Only a few counts were recorded for this clone. The chain is built from TRBV23-1 and TRBJ2-7; 7 positions match TRBD1. TRBV23-1 is known as an ORF, though its function is uncertain. The V gene end was trimmed by 6 bases and the J gene end by 5 bases; junction bases not matched to a gene: 10. The CDR3 totals 14 residues. CDR3 bases: TGCGCCAGCAGAACGAGGGGGCGCCAAGACGAGCAGTACTTC. Translating gives CASRTRGRQDEQYF.

The chain couples TRBV29-1 to TRBJ2-3; 11 bases fit TRBD2. Unmatched junction bases numbered 6, after V lost 5 bases and J lost 2 bases. This CDR3 is built from 15 residues. Germline CDR1 reads SQVTM; CDR2 reads ANQGSEA. As DNA, the CDR3 is TGCAGCGTTCCTTTAGCGGGAGGGTACACAGATACGCAGTATTTT. Its translation is CSVPLAGGYTDTQYF.

V is TRBV7-3 and J is TRBJ1-2, with 9 bases lining up with TRBD1. This CDR3 comprises 16 residues. The V gene's germline CDR1 is SGHTA and CDR2 FQGTGA. The J segment lost 6 bases and the V segment lost 1 base, leaving 9 bases of the junction unmatched. The CDR3 coding sequence is TGTGCCAGCAGCTTAAAAATGGGACAGGGTAAGAATGGCTACACCTTC. Encoded protein: CASSLKMGQGKNGYTF.

This chain uses TRBV5-4 with TRBJ2-3; 8 bases align to TRBD2. Germline V CDR1 and CDR2: SGHNT, YYREEE (reference sequence). The CDR3 sequence is 16 residues long. V lost 5 bases to trimming and J lost 2 bases; unmatched junction nucleotides: 10. CDR3 DNA: TGTGCCAGCAGACTTTTCGGCGGGGGGTCCACAGATACGCAGTATTTT. This gives the protein CASRLFGGGSTDTQYF.

V gene TRBV21-1 combines with J gene TRBJ2-4; TRBD1, the table's D call, was not compared with the DNA. TRBV21-1 is designated a pseudogene. This CDR3 is built from 18 residues. The CDR3 reads CASSKESGGRGTKNIQYF. The CDR3, as DNA: TGTGCCAGCAGCAAAGAGTCTGGGGGCCGGGGTACTAAAAACATTCAGTACTTC.

The chain joins TRBV23-1 to TRBJ1-6; 9 bases match TRBD1. Being an ORF, TRBV23-1 has a function that is uncertain. This CDR3 has 15 amino acids. V shed 2 bases, J shed 5 bases, and the junction held 1 base outside the gene matches. Written as DNA, the CDR3 is TGCGCCAGCAGTCAACGGGACAGGGATAATTCACCCCTCCACTTT. Its protein product is CASSQRDRDNSPLHF.

This clone was picked up one time. CDR3: CASSLWGLAPPEDTQYF. CDR3 coding DNA: TGTGCCAGCAGCTTATGGGGTCTAGCACCCCCCGAAGATACGCAGTATTTT. V usage is TRBV5-6 and J usage is TRBJ2-3; D is possibly TRBD2 (5 bases). The germline CDR1 and CDR2 sequences are SGHDT and YYEEEE. This CDR3 is built from 17 residues. Trimming took off 2 bases at V and 5 bases at J, with 21 bases between the two ends.

The chain is built from TRBV9 and TRBJ2-5; 9 bases match TRBD2. V lost 0 bases to trimming and J lost 0 bases; unmatched junction nucleotides: 3. CDR3 length equals 16 residues. Germline V CDR1 and CDR2: SGDLS, YYNGEE. CDR3 nucleotide sequence: TGTGCCAGCAGCGTAGGGTCTAGCGGGAACCAAGAGACCCAGTACTTC. It yields the protein CASSVGSSGNQETQYF.

Regarding this clone: In this CDR3 the conserved last residue, phenylalanine or tryptophan, is missing, so a read error is likely. The DNA is left out, because the CDR3 cannot be placed on it with certainty; the CDR3 is given as TCRdb lists it. The CDR3 loop is CATKRGVRV. The genes are TRBV5-1 and TRBJ1-6. Germline V gene lookup returns CDR1 SGHRS and CDR2 YFSETQ. The length of the CDR3 is 9 amino acids, counting both ends.

This clone was counted a few times. The V call is TRBV4-3, the J call TRBJ1-4, with D hard to call. Per the germline V gene, CDR1 is LGHNA and CDR2 is YSLEER. This CDR3 region has 13 residues. V lost 0 bases and J lost 10, with 9 bases in between. This CDR3 reads CASSQDIGRKLFF. CDR3 bases: TGCGCCAGCAGCCAAGATATCGGGAGAAAACTGTTTTTT.

This clone was recorded once. The chain carries TRBV5-1 and TRBJ2-2; no definite D call. The germline V and J ends were trimmed by 6 bases and 4 bases, with 13 bases remaining between them. This CDR3 is built from 14 residues. Germline CDR1 and CDR2: SGHRS and YFSETQ. For the CDR3, the DNA is TGCGCCAGCACGCGAGAGAGTTTCACCGGGGAGCTGTTTTTT. Translated: CASTRESFTGELFF.

This clone has a single count. Written as DNA, the CDR3 is TGTGCCAGTACTTTCCGGGACAGTGAAATGACTAGATATGGCTACACCTTC. Translating it yields CASTFRDSEMTRYGYTF. This chain links TRBV19 with TRBJ1-2, with 7 bases lining up with TRBD1. The CDR3 covers 17 residues. The ends lost 7 bases at V and 5 bases at J; junction bases unmatched: 19. The germline CDR1 and CDR2 sequences are LNHDA and SQIVND (reference sequence).

The chain carries TRBV6-5 and TRBJ2-1, with 8 positions matching TRBD2. After removal of 7 bases from V and 7 bases from J, the junction contained 0 bases not matched to a gene. The CDR3 is made up of 11 amino acids. Germline CDR1 reads MNHEY; CDR2 reads SVGAGI. The CDR3 here is CASTGGNEQFF. As DNA, the CDR3 is TGTGCCAGCACGGGGGGGAATGAGCAGTTCTTC.

The chain has TRBV2 and TRBJ2-2; D unresolved. Per the germline V gene, CDR1 is SNHLY and CDR2 is FYNNEI. This CDR3 region has 13 residues. With 5 bases removed from V and 8 bases from J, the gap between germline ends came to 12 bases. This chain's CDR3 is CASSTLGSGELFF. In nucleotides, the CDR3 is TGTGCCAGCAGTACCCTCGGTTCGGGGGAGCTGTTTTTT.

The chain employs TRBV7-2 and TRBJ1-1; the D gene is possibly TRBD1 (5 bases). This CDR3 is 14 amino acids long. Germline V gene data show CDR1 as SGHTA and CDR2 as FQGNSA. The germline V and J ends were trimmed by 5 bases and 1 base, with 11 bases remaining between them. In nucleotides, the CDR3 is TGTGCCAGCAGCCTCGGACACCAGAACACTGAAGCTTTCTTT. It yields the protein CASSLGHQNTEAFF.